Shown below are 32 T cell receptor beta chains from a single sample sequenced in a study of Ad26.COV2.S vaccination and SARS-CoV-2 variants. This sample's treatment: approximately 18 received Ad26.COV2.S at low or high dose, single or two shots; about 5 received placebo; per-sample allocation not given. On day 63 after the first injection, vaccine and placebo recipients gave samples. Assay used: immunoSEQ multiplex PCR; TCRdb lists only in-frame clones, some missing. The sample contains approximately 460,000 clones, roughly 87% of which appear only once. This sample comprised peripheral blood, obtained in a trial of Ad26.COV2.S vaccine versus placebo. Source of these receptors: a person between 18 and 65 years old who received the Ad26.COV2.S COVID-19 vaccine or a placebo.

The chain employs TRBV4-2 and TRBJ2-7; perhaps D is TRBD1 or TRBD2 (5 bases each). Germline V gives CDR1 LGHNA, CDR2 YNFKEQ. Trimming shortened V by 0 bases and J by 2 bases, and 20 bases separated the two germline ends. This CDR3 region has 18 residues. CDR3 DNA sequence: TGTGCCAGCAGCCAAGATTGGGGCATGGCGGGTATTGCCTACGAGCAGTACTTC. As protein: CASSQDWGMAGIAYEQYF.

The CDR3 DNA reads TGTGCCAGCAGCCTGGAGGGTAAATGGGCCTACGAGCAGTACTTC. Protein sequence: CASSLEGKWAYEQYF. The rearrangement links TRBV11-2 to TRBJ2-7; perhaps TRBD2 as D (6 bases). This CDR3 region has 15 residues. V was pared by 5 bases and J by 2 bases, with 16 bases between. Germline V gives CDR1 SGHAT, CDR2 FQNNGV.

CDR3 coding DNA: TGTGCCAGCAGTCTCGCCGGGACAGGGGGCCTCTACGAGCAGTACTTC. It is translated as CASSLAGTGGLYEQYF. The chain links TRBV7-8 to TRBJ2-7; 12 nucleotides align to TRBD1. The CDR3 extends over 16 amino acids. V lost 6 bases to trimming and J lost 3 bases; unmatched junction nucleotides: 9. The germline V gene encodes CDR1 SGHVS and CDR2 FQNEAQ.

This clone was recorded a few times. The chain has TRBV28 and TRBJ2-2; 11 bases fit TRBD2. The CDR3 covers 16 residues. Germline loops: CDR1 MDHEN, CDR2 SYDVKM. The V segment lost 4 bases and the J segment 11 bases; nucleotides outside the gene matches: 12. The CDR3 protein is CASSSSGTSGFRELFF. CDR3 coding DNA: TGTGCCAGCAGTTCTTCCGGGACTAGCGGCTTTAGAGAGCTGTTTTTT.

This chain links TRBV5-4 with TRBJ2-7; 9 bases map to TRBD2. The CDR3 has 16 residues. Trimming removed 4 bases from V and 3 bases from J; junction bases left unmatched: 11. The V gene's germline CDR1 is SGHNT and CDR2 YYREEE (reference sequence). The CDR3 spells CASSPGLARRDYEQYF. CDR3 in DNA: TGTGCCAGCAGCCCCGGACTAGCGCGGAGGGACTACGAGCAGTACTTC. The variable domain in full, completed from reference TRBV5-4 and TRBJ2-7, reads ETGVTQSPTHLIKTRGQQVTLRCSSQSGHNTVSWYQQALGQGPQFIFQYYREEENGRGNFPPRFSGLQFPNYSSELNVNALELDDSALYLCASSPGLARRDYEQYFGPGTRLTVT.

The V call is TRBV3-1 (or the pseudogene TRBV3-2), the J call TRBJ2-5; D may correspond to TRBD1 or TRBD2 (5 bases each). Trimming cost V 4 bases and J 5 bases, with 17 bases left between them. Germline values: CDR1 LGHDT, CDR2 YNNKEL (reference sequence). The CDR3 spans 15 residues. In DNA form, the CDR3 reads TGTGCCAGCAGCCCTTGGAAAACAGGCGGGGAGACCCAGTACTTC. This encodes CASSPWKTGGETQYF.

To note about this clone: The same CDR3 arises from other DNA sequences in this sample as well. V is TRBV18 and J is TRBJ2-7, with a weak D call TRBD2 (5 bases). The V gene lost 2 bases and the J gene lost 4 bases, with 12 bases spanning the gap. Germline assignment: CDR1 KGHSH and CDR2 LQKENI. This CDR3 has 14 amino acids. The CDR3 coding sequence is TGTGCCAGCTCACCATCTCGGACTGATTACGAGCAGTACTTC. Translated: CASSPSRTDYEQYF.

V and J are TRBV28 and TRBJ2-1, with 9 bases lining up with TRBD2. The CDR3 extends over 14 amino acids. The germline gives CDR1 MDHEN, CDR2 SYDVKM. Trimming took 6 bases from V and 6 from J; bases not matched to a gene: 6. The CDR3 nucleotides are TGTGCCAGCAGCAGGAGTAGCGGGAGCAATGAGCAGTTCTTC. Translated: CASSRSSGSNEQFF. The variable domain in full, with the rest retrieved from reference TRBV28 and TRBJ2-1, is DVKVTQSSRYLVKRTGEKVFLECVQDMDHENMFWYRQDPGLGLRLIYFSYDVKMKEKGDIPEGYSVSREKKERFSLILESASTNQTSMYLCASSRSSGSNEQFFGPGTRLTVL.

With regard to this clone: With a much larger clone just one base away, this may be a read error. The same CDR3 can be traced to other DNA sequences in this sample. This sequence joins TRBV27 and TRBJ2-6; no reliable D call. The CDR3 sequence is 14 residues long. Germline values: CDR1 MNHEY, CDR2 SMNVEV (reference sequence). Trimming removed 4 bases at V and 1 base at J, with 5 bases between. The CDR3: CASSWGSGANVLTF. In DNA, the CDR3 is TGTGCCAGCAGTTGGGGTTCTGGGGCCAACGTCCTGACTTTC. The full variable domain, with the rest looked up from reference TRBV27 and TRBJ2-6, is EAQVTQNPRYLITVTGKKLTVTCSQNMNHEYMSWYRQDPGLGLRQIYYSMNVEVTDKGDVPEGYKVSRKEKRNFPLILESPSPNQTSLYFCASSWGSGANVLTFGAGSRLTVL.

The chain carries TRBV21-1 and TRBJ2-1; TRBD1 is the table's D call, not checked against the DNA. TRBV21-1 represents a pseudogene. The CDR3 is made up of 10 amino acids. The CDR3 DNA follows: TGTGCCCCCCACATGAATGAGCAGTTCTTC. Translating gives CAPHMNEQFF.

The chain has TRBV9 and TRBJ2-1; D remains unclear. Germline V lookup: CDR1 SGDLS, CDR2 YYNGEE. The V and J ends lost 0 bases and 6 bases respectively, with 7 bases between them. The CDR3 spans 13 residues. The DNA of the CDR3 is TGTGCCAGCAGCGTAGGGTCACGCAATGAGCAGTTCTTC. It is translated as CASSVGSRNEQFF.

This clone was found once. The chain is built from TRBV7-6 and TRBJ2-2; D not resolved. V lost 2 bases and J 4 bases, leaving 5 bases between the germline ends. Germline CDR1 SGHVS, CDR2 FNYEAQ. This CDR3 has 13 residues. The CDR3 reads CASSLSGTGELFF. The DNA for the CDR3 is TGTGCCAGCAGCTTATCAGGCACCGGGGAGCTGTTTTTT.

This sequence joins TRBV5-1 and TRBJ2-3; D is ambiguous. Germline V gene sequence: CDR1 SGHRS, CDR2 YFSETQ. V was pared by 0 bases and J by 2 bases, with 10 bases between. This CDR3 has 15 amino acids. The CDR3 DNA reads TGCGCCAGCAGCTTGGGGACCCCAAACACAGATACGCAGTATTTT. Translation: CASSLGTPNTDTQYF. The variable domain in full, completed from reference TRBV5-1 and TRBJ2-3, reads KAGVTQTPRYLIKTRGQQVTLSCSPISGHRSVSWYQQTPGQGLQFLFEYFSETQRNKGNFPGRFSGRQFSNSRSEMNVSTLELGDSALYLCASSLGTPNTDTQYFGPGTRLTVL.

This chain links TRBV28 with TRBJ1-2; weak D call: TRBD1 (6 bases). Germline CDR1 MDHEN, CDR2 SYDVKM. V gave up 3 bases and J gave up 1 base, with 15 bases separating them. CDR3 length: 16 residues. The CDR3 DNA reads as TGTGCCAGCAGTTTTTGGGGGGGCGCCAATAACTATGGCTACACCTTC. This sequence encodes CASSFWGGANNYGYTF.

This clone was counted a single time. This chain connects TRBV7-8 to TRBJ2-1; D uncertain. The germline V gene has CDR1 SGHVS and CDR2 FQNEAQ. This CDR3 has 14 residues. Trimming took 2 bases from V and 1 from J, leaving 6 bases between them. The CDR3 here is CASSLRPSYNEQFF. The CDR3 coding sequence is TGTGCCAGCAGCTTAAGGCCTTCCTACAATGAGCAGTTCTTC.

The rearrangement uses TRBV25-1 and TRBJ1-1; TRBD1 is a possible D gene (5 bases). Germline V gene data show CDR1 as MGHDK and CDR2 as SYGVNS. This CDR3 region has 13 residues. The V end lost 5 bases, the J end lost 2 bases, and 9 bases lay between the germline ends. The CDR3 nucleotides read TGTGCCAGCAGTTCACAGGATAACACTGAAGCTTTCTTT. It specifies CASSSQDNTEAFF.

The chain links TRBV5-5 to TRBJ2-5, with 8 bases matching TRBD1. The germline gives CDR1 SGHKS, CDR2 YYEKEE (reference sequence). The CDR3 length is 16 residues. The V segment lost 4 bases and the J segment 2 bases; nucleotides outside the gene matches: 10. The CDR3 is CASSPGTGSGQETQYF. The CDR3 DNA is TGTGCCAGCAGCCCTGGGACAGGCTCCGGTCAAGAGACCCAGTACTTC. The whole variable domain, filled in from reference TRBV5-5 and TRBJ2-5, reads DAGVTQSPTHLIKTRGQQVTLRCSPISGHKSVSWYQQVLGQGPQFIFQYYEKEERGRGNFPDRFSARQFPNYSSELNVNALLLGDSALYLCASSPGTGSGQETQYFGPGTRLLVL.

V usage is TRBV30 and J usage is TRBJ1-2; D remains unclear. CDR1 is GTSNPN and CDR2 is SVGIG in the germline V gene (reference sequence). The germline V and J ends were trimmed by 0 bases and 2 bases, with 7 bases remaining between them. The CDR3 spans 13 residues. The CDR3 reads CAWSVMGNYGYTF. The CDR3 DNA sequence: TGTGCCTGGAGTGTAATGGGAAACTATGGCTACACCTTC.

The chain carries TRBV28 and TRBJ2-3; D is possibly TRBD1 (5 bases). V was pared by 5 bases and J by 6 bases, with 12 bases between. Germline V gives CDR1 MDHEN, CDR2 SYDVKM. This CDR3 is built from 13 residues. This chain's CDR3 is CASSNPPGDTQYF. CDR3 in DNA: TGTGCCAGCAGTAACCCCCCAGGGGATACGCAGTATTTT.

The chain couples TRBV7-3 to TRBJ1-5; 8 bases map to TRBD1. V was clipped by 5 bases and J by 2 bases; unmatched bases: 14. The CDR3 sequence is 18 residues long. CDR1 and CDR2 (germline): SGHTA, FQGTGA. Here the CDR3 reads CASSSPTGEKVGNQPQHF. In nucleotides, the CDR3 is TGTGCCAGCAGCAGCCCGACAGGGGAAAAAGTGGGCAATCAGCCCCAGCATTTT.

V usage is TRBV3-1 (or the pseudogene TRBV3-2) and J usage is TRBJ2-5, with a weak D call TRBD1 (6 bases). CDR1 is LGHDT, CDR2 YNNKEL, per germline (reference sequence). The CDR3 extends over 18 amino acids. The V gene lost 0 bases and the J gene lost 5 bases, with 22 bases spanning the gap. The CDR3 nucleotides read TGTGCCAGCAGCCAAGATCCCCGATCCCTGACAGGAGCGGAGACCCAGTACTTC. Residues: CASSQDPRSLTGAETQYF.

The rearrangement uses TRBV4-2 and TRBJ1-1, with D perhaps TRBD1 (5 bases). The CDR3 runs 13 residues. The germline V gene has CDR1 LGHNA and CDR2 YNFKEQ. The ends were cut back, 1 base at V and 11 bases at J, with 14 bases in the middle. The CDR3 loop is CASSQGAPGTAFF. DNA for the CDR3: TGTGCCAGCAGCCAAGGAGCCCCGGGGACGGCTTTCTTT.

This chain links TRBV27 with TRBJ2-3, with 10 bases that match TRBD2. Unmatched junction bases numbered 16, after V lost 4 bases and J lost 3 bases. The CDR3 extends over 19 amino acids. In germline, CDR1 is MNHEY, CDR2 SMNVEV (reference sequence). CDR3 amino acids: CASSSWLAGAPVLTDTQYF. The CDR3 DNA sequence: TGTGCCAGCAGTTCGTGGCTAGCGGGGGCCCCCGTACTAACAGATACGCAGTATTTT.

This rearrangement joins TRBV27 to TRBJ1-6, with 9 positions matching TRBD1. This CDR3 region has 14 residues. The V segment lost 4 bases and the J segment 8 bases; nucleotides outside the gene matches: 3. Germline CDR1 reads MNHEY; CDR2 reads SMNVEV (reference sequence). DNA for the CDR3: TGTGCCAGCAGTTACGGACAGGGGTATTCACCCCTCCACTTT. Protein: CASSYGQGYSPLHF.

The V call is TRBV4-3, the J call TRBJ2-5; 14 bases fit TRBD2. The CDR3 is 20 amino acids. Germline loops: CDR1 LGHNA, CDR2 YSLEER. The V and J ends lost 1 base and 5 bases, in that order; junction bases with no gene match: 15. The CDR3 loop is CASSQALYGTSGGDEETQYF. The DNA of the CDR3 is TGCGCCAGCAGCCAAGCCCTTTATGGGACTAGCGGGGGAGACGAGGAGACCCAGTACTTC.

This chain joins TRBV9 and TRBJ2-2; D might be TRBD2 (6 bases). V was trimmed by 6 bases and J by 1 base, leaving 13 bases between them. Per germline, CDR1 SGDLS and CDR2 YYNGEE. The CDR3 loop spans 15 amino acids. CDR3: CASTRAGRNTGELFF. CDR3 nucleotide sequence: TGTGCCAGCACAAGGGCGGGAAGGAACACCGGGGAGCTGTTTTTT.

This clone has a single count. CDR3 nucleotide sequence: TGTGCCAGCAGCCCTACAGGGTCCAATCAGCCCCAGCATTTT. Protein sequence: CASSPTGSNQPQHF. The V and J genes are TRBV27 and TRBJ1-5, with a weak D call TRBD1 (6 bases). CDR3 size: 14 residues. Germline CDR1 is MNHEY and CDR2 is SMNVEV (reference sequence). Trimming removed 6 bases from V and 3 bases from J, with 12 bases in between.

The chain is built from TRBV11-2 and TRBJ2-1, with D maybe TRBD2 (6 bases). This CDR3 has 12 amino acids. The germline CDR1 and CDR2 sequences are SGHAT and FQNNGV. Deletions cut 3 bases from V and 10 bases from J, with 10 bases between. The CDR3, as DNA: TGTGCCAGCAGCTTCCCAGGAGGGGAGCAGTTCTTC. This translates into CASSFPGGEQFF.

This chain connects TRBV6-5 to TRBJ2-1, with D possibly being TRBD1 (7 bases). The CDR3 sequence is 15 residues long. Germline CDR1 is MNHEY and CDR2 is SVGAGI. Trimming cost V 6 bases and J 2 bases, with 14 bases left between them. The CDR3 protein is CASRDSGGTYNEQFF. The CDR3, as DNA: TGTGCCAGCAGGGACTCAGGGGGGACCTACAATGAGCAGTTCTTC.

CDR3 in amino acids: CASSLSRRYTEAFF. The CDR3 DNA sequence: TGTGCCAGCAGTCTATCTAGGAGGTACACTGAAGCTTTCTTT. The chain uses TRBV28 and TRBJ1-1; D uncertain. Germline CDR1 reads MDHEN; CDR2 reads SYDVKM. This CDR3 contains 14 residues. Trimming took off 5 bases at V and 3 bases at J, with 13 bases between the two ends.

The chain carries TRBV5-4 and TRBJ2-1; D is possibly TRBD2 (5 bases). Between the trimmed V and J ends, which lost 1 base and 0 bases, there was a span of 11 bases. Germline CDR1 and CDR2: SGHNT and YYREEE (reference sequence). This CDR3 spans 16 amino acids. The CDR3 reads CASSLRRAGSYNEQFF. DNA of the CDR3: TGTGCCAGCAGCTTGCGCCGGGCGGGCTCCTACAATGAGCAGTTCTTC.

J is TRBJ2-3 and V is TRBV15; D perhaps matches TRBD2 (5 bases). CDR3 length: 14 residues. V lost 0 bases, J lost 2 bases, and 6 bases lay in between. The germline V gene encodes CDR1 LNHNV and CDR2 YYDKDF (reference sequence). This CDR3 reads CATSRDRDTDTQYF. Written as DNA, the CDR3 is TGTGCCACCAGCAGAGATCGGGACACAGATACGCAGTATTTT.